The TCR beta chain under discussion was sequenced for a study of control samples from healthy donors and cancer patients. Germline lookup yields CDR1 LNHDA and CDR2 SQIVND (reference sequence). The CDR3 sequence is 17 residues long. V lost 0 bases to trimming and J lost 1 base, with 15 bases between them. The method was immunoSEQ multiplex PCR; TCRdb's version includes in-frame clones alone and lacks a portion of them. The top ten clones hold over 13% of a sample with around 68,000 clones, around 84% of them seen once. Material: blood. The TCR originated in a man in his fifties or sixties in good health. The chain uses TRBV19 and TRBJ1-1; D gene ambiguous. The CDR3 loop is CASSIDHESHSNTEAFF. For the CDR3, the DNA is TGTGCCAGTAGTATAGATCATGAGAGCCACTCGAACACTGAAGCTTTCTTT.